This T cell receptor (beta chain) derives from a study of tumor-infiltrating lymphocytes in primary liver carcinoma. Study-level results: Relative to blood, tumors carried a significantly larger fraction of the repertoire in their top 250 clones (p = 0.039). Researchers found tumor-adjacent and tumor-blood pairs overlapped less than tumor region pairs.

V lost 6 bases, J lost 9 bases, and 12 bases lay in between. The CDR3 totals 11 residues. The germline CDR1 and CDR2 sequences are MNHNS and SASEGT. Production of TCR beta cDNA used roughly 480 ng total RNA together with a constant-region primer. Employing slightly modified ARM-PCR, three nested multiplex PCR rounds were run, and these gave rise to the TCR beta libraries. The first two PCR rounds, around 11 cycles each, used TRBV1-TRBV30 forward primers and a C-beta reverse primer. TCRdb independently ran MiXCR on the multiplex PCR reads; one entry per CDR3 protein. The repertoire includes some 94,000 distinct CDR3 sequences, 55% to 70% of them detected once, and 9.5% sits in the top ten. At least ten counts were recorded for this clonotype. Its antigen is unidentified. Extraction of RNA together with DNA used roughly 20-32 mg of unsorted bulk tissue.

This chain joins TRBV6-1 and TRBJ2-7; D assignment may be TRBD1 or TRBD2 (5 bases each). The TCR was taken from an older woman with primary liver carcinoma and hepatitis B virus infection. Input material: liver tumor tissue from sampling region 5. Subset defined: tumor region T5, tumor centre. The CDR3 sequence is CASSGAHAQYF. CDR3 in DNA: TGTGCCAGCAGCGGGGCGCACGCGCAGTACTTC.